The following is a TCR beta chain sequence with its context. Its antigen remains unidentified. From its re-call of the 5' RACE reads, TCRdb lists each CDR3 protein once, without DNA. The sample data list 550,000 to 600,000 distinct CDR3 sequences. These data are taken from a study of T cells expressing NK-cell markers. Study-level background: Cells sorted as CD3+CD56+NKG2C+, CD3+CD56+NKG2C- and CD3+CD56-NKG2C+ T cells supplied the TCR beta repertoires. Study outcomes and limitations: Questions lingered over whether expanded NKG2C+ T cell clones were HCMV-specific. Of the CD8+ T cell pool in six donors, roughly 1.0-7.5% was accounted for by dominant NKG2C+ clonotypes.

Germline values: CDR1 ENHRY, CDR2 SYGVKD. CDR3 length equals 17 residues. Sequenced material: blood T cells: a sorted CD56 or NKG2C T cell subset, CD4+ or CD8+ T cells, or bulk PBMC T cells (not recorded which). This sequence joins TRBV10-3 and TRBJ1-2; TCRdb returns TRBD1, unconfirmable since there is no DNA. This clonotype was sampled from a young man in good health. This CDR3 is CAISESRTGGADYGYTF.